This entry concerns a single T cell receptor beta chain. Its antigen is undetermined. The data are from a study of cytomegalovirus exposure and HLA in healthy donors. The V gene's germline CDR1 is SGHRS and CDR2 YFSETQ. The junction had 16 bases not matched to a gene; V was cut back by 2 bases and J by 10 bases. The CDR3 loop spans 18 amino acids. Whole-study results and caveats: A few V segments could not be told apart, such as TRBV6-2 and TRBV6-3, and were left out. The authors later found HLA-associated TCR beta chains more clonally expanded than equally common others. A later analysis linked a missense variant in DCLRE1C to the trimming of TCR beta V and J genes.

Regarding donors, all were healthy bone marrow donors. With 60 Vbeta and 13 Jbeta primers, the PCR was carried out. Method: immunoSEQ multiplex PCR; TCRdb's copy keeps in-frame clones and lacks some. The repertoire holds approximately 160,000 clones, with 70% to 80% as singletons. The chain joins TRBV5-1 to TRBJ2-1, with 12 bases lining up with TRBD2. Sequencing was carried out using PBMCs. This clonotype was sampled from a man in his forties in good health and CMV-seronegative. The CDR3 reads CASSLDLAGGPGGGEQFF. The CDR3 coding sequence is TGCGCCAGCAGCTTAGACCTAGCGGGAGGGCCTGGGGGCGGAGAGCAGTTCTTC.